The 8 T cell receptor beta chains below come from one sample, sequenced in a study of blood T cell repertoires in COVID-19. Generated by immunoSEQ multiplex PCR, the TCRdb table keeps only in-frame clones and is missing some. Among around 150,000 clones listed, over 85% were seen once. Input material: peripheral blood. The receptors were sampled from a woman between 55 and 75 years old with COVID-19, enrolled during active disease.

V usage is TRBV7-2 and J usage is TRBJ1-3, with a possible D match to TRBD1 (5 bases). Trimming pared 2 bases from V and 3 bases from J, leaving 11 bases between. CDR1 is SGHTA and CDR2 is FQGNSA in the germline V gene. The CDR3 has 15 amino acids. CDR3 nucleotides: TGTGCCAGCAGCTTACCTGGGGGGTTTGGAAACACCATATATTTT. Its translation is CASSLPGGFGNTIYF.

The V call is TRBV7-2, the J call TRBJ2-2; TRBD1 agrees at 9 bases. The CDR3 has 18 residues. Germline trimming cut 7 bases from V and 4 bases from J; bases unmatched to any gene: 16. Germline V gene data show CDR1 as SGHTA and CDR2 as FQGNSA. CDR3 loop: CASIPPFSGTGSTGELFF. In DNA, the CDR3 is TGTGCCAGCATCCCCCCTTTCTCCGGGACAGGGAGCACCGGGGAGCTGTTTTTT.

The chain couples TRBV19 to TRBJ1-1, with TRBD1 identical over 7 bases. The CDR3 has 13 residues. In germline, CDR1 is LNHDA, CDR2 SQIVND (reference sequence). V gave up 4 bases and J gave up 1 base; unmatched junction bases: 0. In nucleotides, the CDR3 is TGTGCCAGTAGTACAGGGGGGAACACTGAAGCTTTCTTT. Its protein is CASSTGGNTEAFF.

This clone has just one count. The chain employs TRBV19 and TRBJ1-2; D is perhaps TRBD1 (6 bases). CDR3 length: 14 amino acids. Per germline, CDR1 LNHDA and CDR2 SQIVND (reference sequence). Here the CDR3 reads CAQWILAGADGYTF. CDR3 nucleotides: TGTGCACAGTGGATTTTGGCGGGGGCGGATGGCTACACCTTC.

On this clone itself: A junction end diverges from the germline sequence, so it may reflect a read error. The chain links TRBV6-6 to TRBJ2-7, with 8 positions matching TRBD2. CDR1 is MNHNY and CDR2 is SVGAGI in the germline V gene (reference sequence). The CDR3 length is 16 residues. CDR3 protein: CASRTTRRGGSDEQYF. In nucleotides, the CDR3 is TGTGCCAGCAGGACCACTAGACGGGGGGGCTCCGACGAGCAGTACTTC.

As DNA, the CDR3 is TGTGCCAGCAGCGTTGGGCGGACGGGGGATCAGCCCCAGCATTTT. This encodes CASSVGRTGDQPQHF. The V gene is TRBV21-1, the J gene TRBJ1-5. TRBV21-1 has pseudogene status. The CDR3 has 15 residues.

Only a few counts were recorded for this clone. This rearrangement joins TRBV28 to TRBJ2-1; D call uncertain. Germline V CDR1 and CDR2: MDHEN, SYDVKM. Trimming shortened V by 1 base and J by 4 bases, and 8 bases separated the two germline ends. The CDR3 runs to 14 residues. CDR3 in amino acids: CASSLFAQYNEQFF. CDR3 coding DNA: TGTGCCAGCAGTTTATTCGCACAGTACAATGAGCAGTTCTTC. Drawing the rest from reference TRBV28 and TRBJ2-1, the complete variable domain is DVKVTQSSRYLVKRTGEKVFLECVQDMDHENMFWYRQDPGLGLRLIYFSYDVKMKEKGDIPEGYSVSREKKERFSLILESASTNQTSMYLCASSLFAQYNEQFFGPGTRLTVL.

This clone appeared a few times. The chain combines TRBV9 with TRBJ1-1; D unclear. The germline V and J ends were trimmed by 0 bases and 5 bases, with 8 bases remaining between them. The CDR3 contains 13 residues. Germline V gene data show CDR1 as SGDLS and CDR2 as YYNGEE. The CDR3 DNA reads TGTGCCAGCAGCGTAGCGGGTAGTACTGAAGCTTTCTTT. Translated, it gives CASSVAGSTEAFF.